The 13 T cell receptor beta chains below were found in one sample sequenced in a study of blood T cell repertoires in COVID-19. Produced via immunoSEQ multiplex PCR; TCRdb's table is partial and in-frame only. The sample consists of 280,000 or so clones, roughly 89% of them appearing once. Sequencing was done on a sample of PBMCs or T cells enriched from blood (not recorded which). These receptors were taken from a woman aged 45 to 65 who had been exposed to COVID-19.

The V gene is TRBV16, the J gene TRBJ1-3; D might be TRBD1 (6 bases). The CDR3 runs to 16 residues. Germline V gene sequence: CDR1 KGHSY, CDR2 FQNENV. Between the trimmed V and J ends, which lost 3 bases and 0 bases, there was a span of 12 bases. The CDR3 is CASSQQTGLSGNTIYF. In nucleotides, the CDR3 is TGTGCCAGCAGCCAGCAAACAGGGCTCTCTGGAAACACCATATATTTT.

This chain links TRBV5-1 with TRBJ2-3; maybe TRBD1 (5 bases). With 4 bases removed from V and 0 bases from J, the gap between germline ends came to 12 bases. Germline V gene lookup returns CDR1 SGHRS and CDR2 YFSETQ. The CDR3 has 15 residues. The CDR3 loop is CASSPPRQSTDTQYF. CDR3 bases: TGCGCCAGCAGCCCACCCAGACAGAGCACAGATACGCAGTATTTT.

This chain links TRBV28 with TRBJ1-1, with D hard to call. Between the trimmed V and J ends, which lost 3 bases and 8 bases, there was a span of 16 bases. This CDR3 has 14 amino acids. CDR1 and CDR2 (germline): MDHEN, SYDVKM. The CDR3 spells CASSFTETLREAFF. Here the CDR3 DNA reads TGTGCCAGCAGTTTTACGGAGACCTTAAGAGAAGCTTTCTTT. Together with reference TRBV28 and TRBJ1-1, the CDR3 gives the full variable domain: DVKVTQSSRYLVKRTGEKVFLECVQDMDHENMFWYRQDPGLGLRLIYFSYDVKMKEKGDIPEGYSVSREKKERFSLILESASTNQTSMYLCASSFTETLREAFFGQGTRLTVV.

The sample holds a few counts of this clone. This chain joins TRBV2 and TRBJ2-7, with TRBD1 identical over 7 bases. The CDR3 loop spans 15 amino acids. From germline, CDR1 is SNHLY and CDR2 FYNNEI. With 3 bases clipped from V and 0 bases from J, the junction kept 5 bases outside the gene matches. In nucleotides, the CDR3 is TGTGCCAGCAGTGAGGGACAGATTTTCTCCTACGAGCAGTACTTC. It codes for CASSEGQIFSYEQYF.

The chain has TRBV3-1 (or the pseudogene TRBV3-2) and TRBJ2-3; D may be TRBD2 (7 bases). Per germline, CDR1 LGHDT and CDR2 YNNKEL (reference sequence). Trimming cost V 5 bases and J 3 bases, with 15 bases left between them. The CDR3 spans 15 residues. CDR3 in DNA: TGTGCCAGCAGCTCTCGGGGGCGGGGGACAGATACGCAGTATTTT. Its translation: CASSSRGRGTDTQYF.

The chain joins TRBV3-1 (or the pseudogene TRBV3-2) to TRBJ1-6; perhaps TRBD1 as D (5 bases). In germline, CDR1 is LGHDT, CDR2 YNNKEL (reference sequence). The CDR3 is 16 amino acids. The V end was cut by 6 bases, the J end by 3 bases, with 15 bases between. CDR3 DNA sequence: TGTGCCAGCAGAACTACTACAGGAGACTATAATTCACCCCTCCACTTT. Encoded protein: CASRTTTGDYNSPLHF.

The J gene is TRBJ1-5, the V gene TRBV6-4; D not certain. Per germline, CDR1 MRHNA and CDR2 SNTAGT. The CDR3 is made up of 10 amino acids. With 7 bases removed from V and 6 bases from J, the gap between germline ends came to 4 bases. CDR3 sequence: CASISQPQHF. In nucleotides, the CDR3 is TGTGCCAGCATCAGTCAGCCCCAGCATTTT.

The V call is TRBV11-3, the J call TRBJ2-2, with 8 bases aligning to TRBD1. The trim removed 2 bases at V and 7 bases at J, leaving 9 bases unmatched. CDR1 and CDR2 from the germline V gene are SGHNT and YENEEA. The CDR3 is made up of 16 amino acids. This CDR3 reads CASSLRPGGSGGELFF. The CDR3 DNA sequence: TGTGCCAGCAGCTTACGTCCAGGGGGCAGTGGCGGGGAGCTGTTTTTT.

The table lists this clone with a count of one. This rearrangement joins TRBV18 to TRBJ2-7; the match to TRBD1 covers 12 bases. Trimming removed 1 base from V and 4 bases from J; junction bases left unmatched: 5. Germline CDR1 is KGHSH and CDR2 is LQKENI. The CDR3 consists of 16 residues. CDR3 in amino acids: CASSPLGTGGSYEQYF. The DNA for the CDR3 is TGTGCCAGCTCACCACTGGGGACAGGGGGCTCGTACGAGCAGTACTTC.

The genes are TRBV9 and TRBJ1-2; 7 nucleotides agree with TRBD1. V was clipped by 3 bases and J by 5 bases; unmatched bases: 10. This CDR3 has 15 amino acids. In germline, CDR1 is SGDLS, CDR2 YYNGEE. The CDR3 nucleotides are TGTGCCAGCAGCGCACAGGGAACAGGGGCATATGGCTACACCTTC. It codes for CASSAQGTGAYGYTF.

The gene calls are TRBV2 and TRBJ1-5, with a possible D match to TRBD1 (5 bases). The V gene lost 3 bases and the J gene lost 3 bases, with 15 bases spanning the gap. Germline assignment: CDR1 SNHLY and CDR2 FYNNEI. This CDR3 has 16 residues. This CDR3 is CASSDGGERPNQPQHF. CDR3 sequence (DNA): TGTGCCAGCAGTGACGGGGGGGAAAGGCCCAATCAGCCCCAGCATTTT.

This chain links TRBV10-1 with TRBJ1-6, with D uncertain. V lost 11 bases and J lost 0, with 11 bases in between. CDR1 WNHNN and CDR2 SYGVQD come from the germline V gene (reference sequence). This CDR3 region has 14 residues. The CDR3 region has the DNA TGCGCCGTTCAGAAAAGCTCCTATAATTCACCCCTCCACTTT. Residues: CAVQKSSYNSPLHF.

J is TRBJ2-7 and V is TRBV5-4, with TRBD2 matching 10 bases. Germline CDR1 and CDR2: SGHNT and YYREEE (reference sequence). The CDR3 length is 14 residues. The V gene end was trimmed by 4 bases and the J gene end by 6 bases; junction bases not matched to a gene: 7. CDR3 residues: CASSPASGSREQYF. The CDR3 DNA is TGTGCCAGCAGCCCCGCTAGCGGGAGCCGCGAGCAGTACTTC.